The rows below give T cell receptor beta chains drawn from one sample of a study of OX40 agonist ivuxolimab in advanced cancers. Sequenced by immunoSEQ multiplex PCR; TCRdb stores in-frame clones only, minus some. The data show roughly 99,000 clones, approximately 90% seen once. Sequencing used CD4+ or CD8+ T cells sorted from blood, obtained in a trial of the OX40 agonist ivuxolimab. The receptors shown here come from an adult with an advanced solid tumor such as melanoma, head and neck, liver or kidney cancer. Each CDR3 is given with its conserved first and last residue. A D gene is named only where the DNA matches it firmly. The size field is filled for only some rows; it gives once, few, many or a size class.

J	size	D	V	DNA	CDR3
TRBJ2-2	NA	TRBD1	TRBV7-9	TGTGCCAGCAGCTTAAAACAGGGGGACACCGGGGAGCTGTTTTTT	CASSLKQGDTGELFF
TRBJ1-5	NA	NA	TRBV5-5	TGTGCCAGCAGCCACCTTGATCAGCCCCAGCATTTT	CASSHLDQPQHF
TRBJ1-2	once	NA	TRBV6-6	TGTGCCAGCAGTTCCTTGCCGGGGAACTATGGCTACACCTTC	CASSSLPGNYGYTF
TRBJ2-1	once	TRBD2	TRBV5-1	TGCGCCAGTGGAGACGGGACTAGCCGAAGCAATGAGCAGTTCTTC	CASGDGTSRSNEQFF
TRBJ2-1	NA	NA	TRBV30	TGTGCCTGGAGTACTCATCTTGGGGAGCAGTTCTTC	CAWSTHLGEQFF
TRBJ2-7	NA	NA	TRBV6-5	TGTGCCAGCAGCCTAGAGGGGCGGACACGCGAGCAGTACTTC	CASSLEGRTREQYF
TRBJ2-7	NA	NA	TRBV7-9	TGTGCCATCCCCTTAGGCGCCTACGAGCAGTACTTC	CAIPLGAYEQYF
TRBJ2-2	once	TRBD2	TRBV5-1	TGCGCCAGCAGCTTTAGGACTAGCGGGACGAACACCGGGGAGCTGTTTTTT	CASSFRTSGTNTGELFF
TRBJ2-1	NA	NA	TRBV5-8	TGTGCCAGCAGCTCCGGGACTAGAAGCAGGGGGGCCTACAATGAGCAGTTCTTC	CASSSGTRSRGAYNEQFF
TRBJ1-1	NA	NA	TRBV4-1	TGCGCCAGCAGCCAGCAAGTAGCGGCCCTTGAAGCTTTCTTT	CASSQQVAALEAFF
TRBJ1-4	NA	NA	TRBV18	TGTGCCAGCTCAAGAGGAACTAATGAAAAACTGTTTTTT	CASSRGTNEKLFF
TRBJ1-1	NA	NA	TRBV7-8	TGTGCCAGCAGCTTAGTGCAGGGCCCCGGTGAAGCTTTCTTT	CASSLVQGPGEAFF
TRBJ2-5	NA	TRBD2	TRBV4-1	TGCGCCAGCAGCCAAGGCTCTAGCGGGATTTCAAGCAGCCGTTGGGAGACCCAGTACTTC	CASSQGSSGISSSRWETQYF
TRBJ2-7	NA	NA	TRBV7-6	TGTGCCAGCAGCCGCCAGGGGTACGAGCAGTACTTC	CASSRQGYEQYF
TRBJ1-5	NA	TRBD1	TRBV19	TGTGCCAGTAGTATAGGGACAGGGTTAAGCAATCAGCCCCAGCATTTT	CASSIGTGLSNQPQHF
TRBJ2-1	NA	NA	TRBV5-1	TGCGCCAGCAGCTTGGGACCGGGGCCAGGTAGAGGGTACAATGAGCAGTTCTTC	CASSLGPGPGRGYNEQFF
TRBJ1-1	NA	NA	TRBV2	TGTGCCAGCAGAAGTATGGCGCGTAACACTGAAGCTTTCTTT	CASRSMARNTEAFF
TRBJ2-2	NA	TRBD1	TRBV18	TGTGCCAGCTCTCTGACAGGGTTTCAGAACACCGGGGAGCTGTTTTTT	CASSLTGFQNTGELFF
TRBJ2-3	NA	TRBD2	TRBV5-1	TGCGCCAGCAGCCCGGGGGGTACTAGCACAGATACGCAGTATTTT	CASSPGGTSTDTQYF
TRBJ1-4	NA	NA	TRBV18	TGTGCCAGCTCAAGGACACGAGAAAAACTGTTTTTT	CASSRTREKLFF
TRBJ2-3	NA	TRBD2	TRBV7-3	TGTGCCAGCAGCCAGACTAGCGGATATTCAGATACGCAGTATTTT	CASSQTSGYSDTQYF
TRBJ2-1	NA	TRBD2	TRBV10-3	TGTGCCATCAGTGACCTAGCGGGAGGTAATCCGAATGAGCAGTTCTTC	CAISDLAGGNPNEQFF
TRBJ1-5	NA	TRBD1	TRBV29-1	TGCAGCGCCACCGGACAGGGGCTCCATCAGCCCCAGCATTTT	CSATGQGLHQPQHF
TRBJ1-1	few	NA	TRBV5-6	TGTGCCAGCAGCTTGACCCAGGCGGCTGAAGCTTTCTTT	CASSLTQAAEAFF
TRBJ2-7	NA	TRBD2	TRBV5-6	TGTGCCAGCAGCCCGCAGGGACTAGCGGGAGGGTACGAGCAGTACTTC	CASSPQGLAGGYEQYF
TRBJ2-7	few	TRBD2	TRBV27	TGTGCCAGCATCGAGCGGGAGTCCGCCTTTGGGCAGTACTTC	CASIERESAFGQYF
TRBJ2-3	NA	TRBD1	TRBV6-6	TGTGCCAGCAGCTTGGGACAGGGGAAAAGGCCAGATACGCAGTATTTT	CASSLGQGKRPDTQYF
TRBJ1-2	NA	NA	TRBV5-4	TGTGCCAGCAGCTCCCCTCCCTCGGCAGGGCACAACTATGGCTACACCTTC	CASSSPPSAGHNYGYTF
TRBJ1-1	NA	NA	TRBV28	TGTGCCAGCAGTTTTACAGTGAACACTGAAGCTTTCTTT	CASSFTVNTEAFF
TRBJ1-4	NA	NA	TRBV6-5	TGTGCCAGCACTCGACGGGAGGGCACTAATGAAAAACTGTTTTTT	CASTRREGTNEKLFF
TRBJ2-6	NA	NA	TRBV21-1	TGTGCCAGCAGCAAAGTCGGACAGCCAGCTTCTACTGGGGCCAACGTCCTGACTTTC	CASSKVGQPASTGANVLTF